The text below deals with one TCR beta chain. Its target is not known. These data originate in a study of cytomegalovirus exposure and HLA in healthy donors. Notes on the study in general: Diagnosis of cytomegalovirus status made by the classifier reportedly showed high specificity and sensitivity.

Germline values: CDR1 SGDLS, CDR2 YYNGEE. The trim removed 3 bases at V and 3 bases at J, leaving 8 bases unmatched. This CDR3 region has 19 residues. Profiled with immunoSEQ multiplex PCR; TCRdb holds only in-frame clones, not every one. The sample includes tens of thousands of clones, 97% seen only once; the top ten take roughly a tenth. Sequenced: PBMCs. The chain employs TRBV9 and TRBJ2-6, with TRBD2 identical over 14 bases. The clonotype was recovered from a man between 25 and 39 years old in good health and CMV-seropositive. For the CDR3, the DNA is TGTGCCAGCAGCGCCGGGACTAGCGGGAGTACCAGTGGGGCCAACGTCCTGACTTTC. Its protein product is CASSAGTSGSTSGANVLTF. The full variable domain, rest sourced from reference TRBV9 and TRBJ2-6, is DSGVTQTPKHLITATGQRVTLRCSPRSGDLSVYWYQQSLDQGLQFLIQYYNGEERAKGNILERFSAQQFPDLHSELNLSSLELGDSALYFCASSAGTSGSTSGANVLTFGAGSRLTVL.